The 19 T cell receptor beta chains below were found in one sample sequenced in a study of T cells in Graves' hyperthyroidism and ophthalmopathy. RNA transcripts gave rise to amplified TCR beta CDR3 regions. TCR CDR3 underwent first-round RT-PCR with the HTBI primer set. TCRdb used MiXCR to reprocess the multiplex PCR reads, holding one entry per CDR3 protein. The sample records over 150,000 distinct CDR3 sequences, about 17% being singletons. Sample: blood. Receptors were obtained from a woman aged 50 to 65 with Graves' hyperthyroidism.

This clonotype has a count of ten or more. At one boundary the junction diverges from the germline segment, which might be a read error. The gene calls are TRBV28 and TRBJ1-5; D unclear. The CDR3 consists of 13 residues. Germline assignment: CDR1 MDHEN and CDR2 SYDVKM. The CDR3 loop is CASSLVSDQPQHF. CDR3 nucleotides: TGTGCCAGCAGTTTGGTTAGCGATCAGCCCCAGCATTTT.

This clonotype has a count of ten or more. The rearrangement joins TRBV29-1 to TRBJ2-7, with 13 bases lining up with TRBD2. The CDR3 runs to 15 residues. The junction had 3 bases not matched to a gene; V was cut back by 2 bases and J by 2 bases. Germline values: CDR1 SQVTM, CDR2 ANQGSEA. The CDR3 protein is CSVEPGTSGTYEQYF. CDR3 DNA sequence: TGCAGCGTTGAACCCGGGACTAGCGGGACCTACGAGCAGTACTTC.

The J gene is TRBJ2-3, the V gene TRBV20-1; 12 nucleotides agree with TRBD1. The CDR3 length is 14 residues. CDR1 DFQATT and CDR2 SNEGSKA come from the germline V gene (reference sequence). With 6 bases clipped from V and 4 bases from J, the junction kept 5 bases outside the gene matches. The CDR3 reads CSAPGQGASDTQYF. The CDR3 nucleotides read TGCAGTGCCCCGGGACAGGGGGCTTCAGATACGCAGTATTTT.

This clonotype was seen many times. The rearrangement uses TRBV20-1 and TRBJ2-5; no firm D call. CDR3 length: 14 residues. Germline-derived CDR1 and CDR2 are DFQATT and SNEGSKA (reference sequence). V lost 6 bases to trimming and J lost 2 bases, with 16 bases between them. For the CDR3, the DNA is TGCAGTGCGGAGCCCCCCCAGCAGCAAGAGACCCAGTACTTC. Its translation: CSAEPPQQQETQYF.

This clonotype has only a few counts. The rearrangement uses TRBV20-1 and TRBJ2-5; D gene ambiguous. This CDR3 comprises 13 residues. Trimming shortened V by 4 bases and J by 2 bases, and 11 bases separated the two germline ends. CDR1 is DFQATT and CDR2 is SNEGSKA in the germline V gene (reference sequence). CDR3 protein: CSATRPKQETQYF. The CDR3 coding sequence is TGCAGTGCTACCAGGCCGAAGCAAGAGACCCAGTACTTC.

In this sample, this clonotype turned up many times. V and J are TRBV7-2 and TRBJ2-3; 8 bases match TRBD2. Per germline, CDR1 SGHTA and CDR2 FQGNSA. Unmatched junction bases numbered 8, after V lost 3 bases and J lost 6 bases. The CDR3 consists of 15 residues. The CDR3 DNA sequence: TGTGCCAGCAGCTTGGTTGCGGGGGGCAGGGATACGCAGTATTTT. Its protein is CASSLVAGGRDTQYF.

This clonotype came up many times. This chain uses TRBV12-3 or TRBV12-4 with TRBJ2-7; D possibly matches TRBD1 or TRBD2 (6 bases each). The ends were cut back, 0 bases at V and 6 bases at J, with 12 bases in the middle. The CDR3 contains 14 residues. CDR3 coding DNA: TGTGCCAGCAGTTTAGCGGTAGGGGGGCCCGAGCAGTACTTC. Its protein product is CASSLAVGGPEQYF.

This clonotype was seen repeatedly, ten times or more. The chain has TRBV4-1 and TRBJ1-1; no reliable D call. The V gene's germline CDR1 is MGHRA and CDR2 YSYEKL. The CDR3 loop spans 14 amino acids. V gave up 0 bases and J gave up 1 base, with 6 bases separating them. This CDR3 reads CASSQESANTEAFF. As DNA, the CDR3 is TGCGCCAGCAGCCAAGAATCGGCGAACACTGAAGCTTTCTTT.

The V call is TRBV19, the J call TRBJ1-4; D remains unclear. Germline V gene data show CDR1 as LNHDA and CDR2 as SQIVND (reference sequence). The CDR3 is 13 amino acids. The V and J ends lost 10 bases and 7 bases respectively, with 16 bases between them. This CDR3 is CATKRRRTEKLFF. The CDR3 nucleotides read TGTGCCACCAAGAGGAGGAGGACTGAAAAACTGTTTTTT. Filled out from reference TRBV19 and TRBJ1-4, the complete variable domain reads DGGITQSPKYLFRKEGQNVTLSCEQNLNHDAMYWYRQDPGQGLRLIYYSQIVNDFQKGDIAEGYSVSREKKESFPLTVTSAQKNPTAFYLCATKRRRTEKLFFGSGTQLSVL.

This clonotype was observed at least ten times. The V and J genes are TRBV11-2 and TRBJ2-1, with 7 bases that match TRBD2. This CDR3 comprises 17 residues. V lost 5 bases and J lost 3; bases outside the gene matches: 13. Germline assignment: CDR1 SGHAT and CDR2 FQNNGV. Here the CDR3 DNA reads TGTGCCAGCAGCCCTCTAGGTCGGGCTAGCGGCTACAATGAGCAGTTCTTC. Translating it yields CASSPLGRASGYNEQFF.

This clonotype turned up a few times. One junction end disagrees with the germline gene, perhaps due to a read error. CDR3 nucleotides: TGCAGCGCTGAACTAGCGGGGAAGGTTGGGGAGACCCAGTACTTC. It yields the protein CSAELAGKVGETQYF. The chain links TRBV29-1 to TRBJ2-5; 10 nucleotides align to TRBD2. Germline values: CDR1 SQVTM, CDR2 ANQGSEA. This CDR3 comprises 15 residues.

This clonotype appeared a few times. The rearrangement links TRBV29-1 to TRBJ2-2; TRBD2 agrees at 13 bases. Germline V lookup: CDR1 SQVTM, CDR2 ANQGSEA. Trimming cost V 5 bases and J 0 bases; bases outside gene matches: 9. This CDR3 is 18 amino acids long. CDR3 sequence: CSVTTTGTSGANTGELFF. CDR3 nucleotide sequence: TGCAGCGTTACGACCACCGGGACTAGCGGGGCGAACACCGGGGAGCTGTTTTTT.

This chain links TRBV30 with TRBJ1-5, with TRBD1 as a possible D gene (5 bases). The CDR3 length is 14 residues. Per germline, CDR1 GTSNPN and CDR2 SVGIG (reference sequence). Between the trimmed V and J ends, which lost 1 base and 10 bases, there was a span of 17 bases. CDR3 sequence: CAWSADSTISPQHF. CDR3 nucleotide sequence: TGTGCCTGGAGTGCCGACAGCACAATCAGCCCCCAGCATTTT.

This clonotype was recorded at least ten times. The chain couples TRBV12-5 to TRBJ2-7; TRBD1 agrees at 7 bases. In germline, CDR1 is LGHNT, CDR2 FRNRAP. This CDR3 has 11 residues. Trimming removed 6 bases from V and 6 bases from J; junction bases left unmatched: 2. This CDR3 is CASGQGLEQYF. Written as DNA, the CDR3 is TGTGCTAGTGGACAGGGGCTCGAGCAGTACTTC.

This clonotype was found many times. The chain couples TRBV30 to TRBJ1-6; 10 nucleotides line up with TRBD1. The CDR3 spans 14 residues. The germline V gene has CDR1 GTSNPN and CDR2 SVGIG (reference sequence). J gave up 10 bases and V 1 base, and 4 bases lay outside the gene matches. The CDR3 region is CAWSGQGASSPLHF. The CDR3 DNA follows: TGTGCCTGGAGTGGACAGGGGGCGAGCTCACCCCTCCACTTT.

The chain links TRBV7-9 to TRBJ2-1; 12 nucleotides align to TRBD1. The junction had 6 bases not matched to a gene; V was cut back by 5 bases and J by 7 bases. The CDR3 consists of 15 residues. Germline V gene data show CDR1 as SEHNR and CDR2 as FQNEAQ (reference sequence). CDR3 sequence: CASSPGQGADNEQFF. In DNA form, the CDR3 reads TGTGCCAGCAGCCCGGGACAGGGGGCCGATAATGAGCAGTTCTTC.

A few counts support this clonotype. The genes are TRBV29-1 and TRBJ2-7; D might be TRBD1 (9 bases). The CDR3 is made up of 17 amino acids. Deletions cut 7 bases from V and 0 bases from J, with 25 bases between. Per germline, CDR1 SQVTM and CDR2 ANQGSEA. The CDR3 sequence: CSDHGTGPSGSSYEQYF. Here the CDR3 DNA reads TGCAGCGACCACGGGACAGGGCCCAGCGGGAGCTCCTACGAGCAGTACTTC.

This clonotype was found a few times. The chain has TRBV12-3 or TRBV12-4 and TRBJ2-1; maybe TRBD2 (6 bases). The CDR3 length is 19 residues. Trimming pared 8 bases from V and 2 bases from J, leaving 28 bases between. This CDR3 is CASLPQQNYPEGAYNEQFF. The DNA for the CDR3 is TGTGCCAGCCTACCCCAACAGAACTACCCGGAGGGCGCCTACAATGAGCAGTTCTTC.

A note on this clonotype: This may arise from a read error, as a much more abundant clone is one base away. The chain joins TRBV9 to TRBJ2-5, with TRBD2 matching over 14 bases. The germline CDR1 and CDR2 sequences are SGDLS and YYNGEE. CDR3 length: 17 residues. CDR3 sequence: CASNVGLAGGWEETQYF. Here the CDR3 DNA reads TGTGCCAGCAACGTAGGACTAGCGGGGGGATGGGAGGAGACCCAGTACTTC.